These T cell receptor beta chains were read from a single sample in a study of T cells in Graves' hyperthyroidism and ophthalmopathy. TCRdb re-analysed the multiplex PCR reads in MiXCR, keeping a single row per CDR3 protein. Counted here are about 260,000 distinct CDR3 sequences, approximately 20% occurring once; the ten biggest clones make up around 60%. Sequencing used blood. The receptors here all came from a man aged 30 to 45 with Graves' ophthalmopathy. Both conserved end residues are part of each CDR3. A D gene is named only where the DNA matches it firmly. The size entry is marked missing in some rows and otherwise reads once, few, many or a size class.

d_call j_call v_call clone_size cdr3_nt cdr3_aa
NA TRBJ2-5 TRBV7-2 many TGTGCCAGCAGCTCGACCCCTGCAGGGGGGCAGACCCAGTACTTC CASSSTPAGGQTQYF
NA TRBJ2-1 TRBV11-3 many TGTGCCAGCAGCCAGGGACGGACCCCCCGCGAGCAGTTCTTC CASSQGRTPREQFF
TRBD1 TRBJ1-5 TRBV28 many TGTGCCAGCATAGCAGGGGGACAGCCTTATACGCCCCAGCATTTT CASIAGGQPYTPQHF
NA TRBJ2-7 TRBV5-1 few TGCGCCAGCAGCCCCGACACCCCCCCCTACGAGCAGTACTTC CASSPDTPPYEQYF
TRBD2 TRBJ2-3 TRBV12-3/TRBV12-4 NA TGTGCCAGCAGTGGTAGACTAGCGGGGGAGATTTTTGGAGATACGCAGTATTTT CASSGRLAGEIFGDTQYF
NA TRBJ1-2 TRBV9 few TGTGCCAGCAGCGTAGAGGACAAAGCTAACTATGGCTACACCTTC CASSVEDKANYGYTF
NA TRBJ2-3 TRBV11-1 many TGTGCCAGCAGCTTATGGTTAGGCCCGGCGACAGATACGCAGTATTTT CASSLWLGPATDTQYF
NA TRBJ2-1 TRBV11-1 many TGTGCCAGCAGCTTAGGAGGGGCAGAGCAGTTCTTC CASSLGGAEQFF
TRBD1 TRBJ2-5 TRBV9 few TGTGCCAGCAGCGTATCGACAGGGGGGTGGGAGACCCAGTACTTC CASSVSTGGWETQYF
TRBD2 TRBJ2-5 TRBV3-1 few TGTGCCAGCAGCCAAGGACTAGCGGGAGTCGAGACCCAGTACTTC CASSQGLAGVETQYF
NA TRBJ2-3 TRBV12-3/TRBV12-4 many TGTGCCAGCAGTTTATCCGAGCGGCACACAGATACGCAGTATTTT CASSLSERHTDTQYF
TRBD1 TRBJ2-5 TRBV5-6 many TGTGCCAGCAGCTTACAGGGGGCGCTGGAGACCCAGTACTTC CASSLQGALETQYF
NA TRBJ2-5 TRBV2 few TGTGCCAGCAGGATCGGGACCATTAAGACCCAGTACTTC CASRIGTIKTQYF
TRBD2 TRBJ2-7 TRBV3-1 NA TGTGCCAGCAGTTCCCAGCGGGGGGGGTACGAGCAGTACTTC CASSSQRGGYEQYF
NA TRBJ1-5 TRBV6-1 few TGTGCCAGCAGTTGGGAGGTGGGGACCGGGAGAAATCAGCCCCAGCATTTT CASSWEVGTGRNQPQHF